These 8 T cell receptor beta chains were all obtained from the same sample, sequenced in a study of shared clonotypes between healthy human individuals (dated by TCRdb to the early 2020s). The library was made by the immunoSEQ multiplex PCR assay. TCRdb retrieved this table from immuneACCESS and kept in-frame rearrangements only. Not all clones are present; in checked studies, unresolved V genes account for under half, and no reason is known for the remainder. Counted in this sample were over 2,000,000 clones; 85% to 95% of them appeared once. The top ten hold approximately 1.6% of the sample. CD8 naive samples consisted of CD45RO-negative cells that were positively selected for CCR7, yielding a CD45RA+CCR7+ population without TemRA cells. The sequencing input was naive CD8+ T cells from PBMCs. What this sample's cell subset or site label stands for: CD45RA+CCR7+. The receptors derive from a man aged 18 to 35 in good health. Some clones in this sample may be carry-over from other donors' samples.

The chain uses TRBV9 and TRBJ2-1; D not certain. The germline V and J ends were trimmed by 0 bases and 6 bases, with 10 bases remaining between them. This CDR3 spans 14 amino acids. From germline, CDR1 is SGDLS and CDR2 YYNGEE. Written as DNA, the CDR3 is TGTGCCAGCAGCGTAGGAGTTAAGGGCAATGAGCAGTTCTTC. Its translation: CASSVGVKGNEQFF.

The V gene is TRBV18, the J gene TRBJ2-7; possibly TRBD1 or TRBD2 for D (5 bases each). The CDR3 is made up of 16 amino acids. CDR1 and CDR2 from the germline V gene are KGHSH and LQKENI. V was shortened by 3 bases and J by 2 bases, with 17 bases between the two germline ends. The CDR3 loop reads CASSPYSRDRAYEQYF. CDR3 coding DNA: TGTGCCAGCTCACCTTACTCCCGGGACCGTGCCTACGAGCAGTACTTC.

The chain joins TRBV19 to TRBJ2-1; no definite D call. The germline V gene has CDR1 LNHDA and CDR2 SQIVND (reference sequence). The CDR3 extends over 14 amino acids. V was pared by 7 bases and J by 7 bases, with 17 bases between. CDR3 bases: TGTGCCAGTAATAATCCTCCTCTATTGAATGAGCAGTTCTTC. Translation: CASNNPPLLNEQFF.

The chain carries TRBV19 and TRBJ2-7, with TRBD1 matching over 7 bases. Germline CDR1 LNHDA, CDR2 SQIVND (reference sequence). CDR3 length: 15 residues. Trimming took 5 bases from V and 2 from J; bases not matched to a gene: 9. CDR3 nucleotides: TGTGCCAGTAGTTCCCGGACAGGCACGCCCTACGAGCAGTACTTC. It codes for CASSSRTGTPYEQYF.

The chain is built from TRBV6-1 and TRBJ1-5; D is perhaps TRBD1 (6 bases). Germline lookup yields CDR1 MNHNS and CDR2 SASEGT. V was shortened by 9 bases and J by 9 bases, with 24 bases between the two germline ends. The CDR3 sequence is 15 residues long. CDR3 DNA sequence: TGTGCCAGTGGGAAGGTAACGGGGGCCGGGAGGCCCCAGCATTTT. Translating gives CASGKVTGAGRPQHF.

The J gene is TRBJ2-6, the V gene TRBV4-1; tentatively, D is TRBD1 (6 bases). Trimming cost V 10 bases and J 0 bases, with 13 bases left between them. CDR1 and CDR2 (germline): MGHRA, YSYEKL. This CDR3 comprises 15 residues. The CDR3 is CATWGLVSGANVLTF. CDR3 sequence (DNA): TGCGCCACCTGGGGGCTCGTCTCTGGGGCCAACGTCCTGACTTTC.

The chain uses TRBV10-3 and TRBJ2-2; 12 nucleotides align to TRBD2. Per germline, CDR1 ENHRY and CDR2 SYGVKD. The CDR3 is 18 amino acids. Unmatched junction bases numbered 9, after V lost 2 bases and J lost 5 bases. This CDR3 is CAISEPQNLAGGTGELFF. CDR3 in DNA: TGTGCCATCAGTGAGCCACAGAACCTAGCGGGAGGGACCGGGGAGCTGTTTTTT.

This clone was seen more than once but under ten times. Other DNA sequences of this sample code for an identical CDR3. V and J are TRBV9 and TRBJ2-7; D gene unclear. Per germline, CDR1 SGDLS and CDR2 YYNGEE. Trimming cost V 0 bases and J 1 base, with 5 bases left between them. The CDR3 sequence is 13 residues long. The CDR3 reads CASSVGSSYEQYF. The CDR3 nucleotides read TGTGCCAGCAGCGTAGGGAGTTCCTACGAGCAGTACTTC.